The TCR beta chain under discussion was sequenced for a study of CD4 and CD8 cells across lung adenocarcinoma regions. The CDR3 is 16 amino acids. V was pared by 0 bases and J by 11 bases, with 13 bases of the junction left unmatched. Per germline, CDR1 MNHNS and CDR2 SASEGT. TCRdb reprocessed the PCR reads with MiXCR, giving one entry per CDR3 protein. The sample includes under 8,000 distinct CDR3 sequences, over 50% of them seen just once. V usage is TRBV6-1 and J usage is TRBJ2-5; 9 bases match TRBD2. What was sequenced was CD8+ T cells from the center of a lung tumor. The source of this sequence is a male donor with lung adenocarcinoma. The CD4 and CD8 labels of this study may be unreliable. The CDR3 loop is CASSEAEGLAKNAQYF. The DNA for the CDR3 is TGTGCCAGCAGTGAAGCGGAGGGACTAGCCAAAAACGCTCAGTACTTC.